This T cell receptor (beta chain) was sequenced for a study of OX40 agonist ivuxolimab in advanced cancers. Study as a whole: Patients' therapy was ivuxolimab, an antibody that acts as an agonist of OX40 (CD134). Patients in the trial were receiving intravenous ivuxolimab every 2 weeks, at doses of 0.01 to 10 mg/kg. A male proportion of more than 75% was recorded, with mean age about 60 years and range roughly 20 to 85. The study's findings and limits: Clonal expansion by week 6 occurred in CD4+ and CD8+ blood T cells (at 0.1 to 3.0 mg/kg).

Points on this clone: Its cognate antigen is unknown.

This CDR3 spans 13 amino acids. Per germline, CDR1 GTSNPN and CDR2 SVGIG (reference sequence). Trimming removed 1 base from V and 1 base from J, with 7 bases in between. TCRdb's copy holds only in-frame clones and misses some; the assay was immunoSEQ multiplex PCR. Here the sample spans 80,000 to 100,000 clones, approximately 93% being singletons. The origin of this receptor is an adult with an advanced solid tumor such as melanoma, head and neck, liver or kidney cancer. Sample: CD4+ or CD8+ T cells sorted from blood, taken in a trial of the OX40 agonist ivuxolimab. The gene calls are TRBV30 and TRBJ1-1; D is undetermined. The CDR3 sequence is CAWSGPSNTEAFF. The CDR3 bases are TGTGCCTGGAGTGGACCGTCGAACACTGAAGCTTTCTTT. The variable domain in full, with the rest retrieved from reference TRBV30 and TRBJ1-1, is SQTIHQWPATLVQPVGSPLSLECTVEGTSNPNLYWYRQAAGRGLQLLFYSVGIGQISSEVPQNLSASRPQDRQFILSSKKLLLSDSGFYLCAWSGPSNTEAFFGQGTRLTVV.